The entry below describes one TCR beta chain. Trimming pared 8 bases from V and 3 bases from J, leaving 14 bases between. The CDR3 has 13 amino acids. Germline CDR1 reads KGHSH; CDR2 reads LQKENI. PCR employed 60 Vbeta and 13 Jbeta primers. The method was immunoSEQ multiplex PCR; TCRdb's version includes in-frame clones alone and lacks a portion of them. The sample contains about 200,000 clones, about 72% of which appear only once. The data were obtained in a study of cytomegalovirus exposure and HLA in healthy donors. The source is a male donor in good health and CMV-seronegative. This chain links TRBV18 with TRBJ2-7, with D perhaps matching TRBD1 (6 bases). Sequencing was carried out using PBMCs. The DNA of the CDR3 is TGTGCCAGCAGGTGGACAGACGTCTACGAGCAGTACTTC. Its translation is CASRWTDVYEQYF.